Listed below are T cell receptor beta chains from one sample, sequenced in a study of OX40 agonist ivuxolimab in advanced cancers. Assay used: immunoSEQ multiplex PCR; TCRdb lists only in-frame clones, some missing. The repertoire holds 87,000 or so clones, 70% to 90% seen once, with 3.5% to 4% in the top ten. The material was CD4+ or CD8+ T cells sorted from blood, obtained in a trial of the OX40 agonist ivuxolimab. The receptors stem from an adult with an advanced solid tumor such as melanoma, head and neck, liver or kidney cancer. Both conserved end residues are part of each CDR3. The order of the fields is clone size, D gene, V gene, CDR3 length, J gene, CDR3 protein, CDR3 DNA. D genes are given only for firm matches. A clone size is listed for some rows: how often the clone was seen (once, few, many), or a class if it is expanded.

>few|TRBD2|TRBV18|16|TRBJ2-2
CASSPLLAGNTGELFF
TGTGCCAGCTCACCACTACTAGCGGGGAACACCGGGGAGCTGTTTTTT
>NA|NA|TRBV11-3|17|TRBJ2-2
CASSLGWQRSNTGELFF
TGTGCCAGCAGCCTCGGATGGCAGCGATCAAACACCGGGGAGCTGTTTTTT
>NA|NA|TRBV18|24|TRBJ2-7
CASSPPFGGRDRDNSGRWAYEQYF
TGTGCCAGCTCACCACCATTTGGTGGTCGGGACAGGGACAATAGCGGGAGATGGGCCTACGAGCAGTACTTC
>NA|TRBD2|TRBV14|16|TRBJ2-1
CASSQPGTSGYNEQFF
TGTGCCAGCAGCCAACCCGGGACTAGCGGATACAATGAGCAGTTCTTC
>NA|NA|TRBV19|13|TRBJ1-2
CASSMAAVYGYTF
TGTGCCAGTAGTATGGCTGCCGTCTATGGCTACACCTTC
>NA|NA|TRBV6-1|13|TRBJ2-3
CASSPGDTDTQYF
TGTGCCAGCTCTCCGGGTGACACAGATACGCAGTATTTT
>NA|TRBD2|TRBV9|15|TRBJ2-5
CASSDGTSSQETQYF
TGTGCCAGCAGTGACGGGACTAGCAGCCAAGAGACCCAGTACTTC
>NA|TRBD2|TRBV27|19|TRBJ2-3
CASSFPGLAGGASTDTQYF
TGTGCCAGCAGTTTCCCCGGACTAGCGGGAGGGGCTAGCACAGATACGCAGTATTTT
>NA|NA|TRBV10-1|13|TRBJ2-3
CASSDRGTDTQYF
TGCGCCAGCAGTGACAGGGGAACGGATACGCAGTATTTT
>NA|NA|TRBV11-1|16|TRBJ1-3
CASSPVQDSREDTIYF
TGTGCCAGCAGCCCCGTACAGGATTCGAGAGAGGACACCATATATTTT
>NA|TRBD2|TRBV15|14|TRBJ2-1
CATSSGRNTNEQFF
TGTGCCACCAGCAGCGGGAGGAATACTAATGAGCAGTTCTTC
>NA|NA|TRBV5-6|13|TRBJ1-2
CASSFQGGDGYTF
TGTGCCAGCAGCTTCCAAGGGGGAGATGGCTACACCTTC
>few|NA|TRBV19|14|TRBJ1-5
CASSPYTSSQPQHF
TGTGCCAGTAGCCCATACACGAGTAGTCAGCCCCAGCATTTT
>NA|NA|TRBV28|12|TRBJ1-1
CASNSQETEAFF
TGTGCCAGCAACAGCCAGGAGACTGAAGCTTTCTTT
>NA|NA|TRBV28|13|TRBJ1-1
CASSLTWNTEAFF
TGTGCCAGCAGTTTGACTTGGAACACTGAAGCTTTCTTT
>NA|NA|TRBV7-3|13|TRBJ2-1
CASSLSLRREQFF
TGTGCCAGCAGCTTAAGCCTTCGCCGGGAGCAGTTCTTC
>NA|TRBD1|TRBV2|13|TRBJ2-5
CASRDRGQETQYF
TGTGCCAGCAGGGACAGGGGGCAAGAGACCCAGTACTTC
>NA|NA|TRBV18|17|TRBJ2-4
CASSPPETGRISNIQYF
TGTGCCAGCTCACCACCTGAGACGGGGCGGATATCAAACATTCAGTACTTC
>NA|NA|TRBV30|14|TRBJ2-3
CAWRKGPGSRRQYF
TGTGCCTGGAGGAAAGGACCGGGGAGTCGGCGGCAGTATTTT
>NA|TRBD2|TRBV5-4|15|TRBJ2-1
CASSLRLAGGNEQFF
TGTGCCAGCAGCCTCCGACTAGCGGGGGGCAATGAGCAGTTCTTC
>NA|NA|TRBV5-5|16|TRBJ1-2
CASSLYRAENNYGYTF
TGTGCCAGCAGCTTGTACCGGGCAGAAAATAACTATGGCTACACCTTC
>once|NA|TRBV6-4|16|TRBJ2-1
CASSDSPTSLTDEQFF
TGTGCCAGCAGTGACTCGCCGACTAGTCTCACCGATGAGCAGTTCTTC
>NA|TRBD2|TRBV5-6|16|TRBJ2-3
CASSAGLAGVVDTQYF
TGTGCCAGCAGCGCTGGACTAGCGGGAGTCGTGGATACGCAGTATTTT
>NA|TRBD1|TRBV18|15|TRBJ2-3
CASSSQQGATDTQYF
TGTGCCAGCTCATCACAACAGGGGGCCACAGATACGCAGTATTTT
>NA|NA|TRBV5-4|15|TRBJ2-2
CASSSEPTSLRELFF
TGTGCCAGCAGCTCCGAACCAACTAGTTTAAGGGAGCTGTTTTTT
>NA|TRBD1|TRBV18|13|TRBJ1-2
CASSPTRGQGYTF
TGTGCCAGCTCACCAACAAGGGGGCAGGGCTACACCTTC
>NA|NA|TRBV5-1|12|TRBJ1-4
CASSLEDEKLFF
TGCGCCAGCAGCTTGGAGGATGAAAAACTGTTTTTT
>NA|NA|TRBV7-9|15|TRBJ2-7
CASSPRRSGSYEQYF
TGTGCCAGCAGTCCTCGGCGCTCGGGATCCTACGAGCAGTACTTC
>NA|TRBD1|TRBV29-1|17|TRBJ1-2
CSVELFTGQGKGGGYTF
TGCAGCGTTGAACTCTTCACCGGACAGGGGAAGGGAGGGGGCTACACCTTC
>NA|NA|TRBV6-1|16|TRBJ1-3
CASSDQGGISGNTIYF
TGTGCCAGCAGTGACCAAGGGGGGATCTCTGGAAACACCATATATTTT
>NA|NA|TRBV2|14|TRBJ2-1
CASNEGSSYNEQFF
TGTGCCAGCAACGAGGGGAGCTCCTACAATGAGCAGTTCTTC
>NA|NA|TRBV7-2|13|TRBJ1-2
CASSLPPNYGYTF
TGTGCCAGCAGCTTGCCTCCTAACTATGGCTACACCTTC
>NA|NA|TRBV28|16|TRBJ2-1
CASTTTRDYSYNEQFF
TGTGCCAGCACGACAACTAGAGACTATAGCTACAATGAGCAGTTCTTC
>few|TRBD2|TRBV5-1|15|TRBJ2-5
CASSGASGSGETQYF
TGCGCCAGCAGCGGGGCTAGCGGGAGCGGGGAGACCCAGTACTTC
>NA|NA|TRBV5-1|17|TRBJ2-7
CASSLPAPTKTNYEQYF
TGCGCCAGCAGCTTGCCGGCGCCGACTAAAACAAATTACGAGCAGTACTTC
>NA|TRBD2|TRBV5-1|15|TRBJ2-3
CASSYEGGGLYTQYF
TGCGCCAGCAGCTACGAGGGCGGGGGTTTATATACGCAGTATTTT
>NA|NA|TRBV7-9|13|TRBJ2-7
CASSPRGGYEQYF
TGTGCCAGCAGCCCTAGGGGTGGCTACGAGCAGTACTTC
>once|NA|TRBV11-3|18|TRBJ2-6
CASSNPPGSRAGANVLTF
TGTGCCAGCAGCAACCCTCCCGGGTCCCGGGCTGGGGCCAACGTCCTGACTTTC
>once|TRBD2|TRBV30|13|TRBJ2-7
CAWRRAGKGEQYF
TGTGCCTGGAGGAGAGCGGGGAAGGGAGAGCAGTACTTC
>NA|NA|TRBV2|14|TRBJ2-7
CASSLLSGPYEQYF
TGTGCCAGCAGTCTCCTCAGCGGCCCGTACGAGCAGTACTTC
>NA|NA|TRBV21-1|16|TRBJ2-3
CASSEWQPQLADTQYF
TGTGCCAGCTCTGAGTGGCAGCCCCAGTTAGCAGATACGCAGTATTTT
>NA|NA|TRBV30|12|TRBJ2-7
CAWSGTFYEQYF
TGTGCCTGGAGTGGGACTTTTTACGAGCAGTACTTC